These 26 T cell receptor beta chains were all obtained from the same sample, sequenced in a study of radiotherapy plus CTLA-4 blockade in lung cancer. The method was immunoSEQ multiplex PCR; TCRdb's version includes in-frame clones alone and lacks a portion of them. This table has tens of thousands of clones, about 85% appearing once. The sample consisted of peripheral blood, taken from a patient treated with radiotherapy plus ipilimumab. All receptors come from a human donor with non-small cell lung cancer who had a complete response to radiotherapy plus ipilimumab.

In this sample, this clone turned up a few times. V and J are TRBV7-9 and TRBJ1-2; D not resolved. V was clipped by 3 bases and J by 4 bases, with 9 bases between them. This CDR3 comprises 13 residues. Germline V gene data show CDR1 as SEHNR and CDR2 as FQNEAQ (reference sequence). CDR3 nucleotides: TGTGCCAGCAGCTTTCGGGGTGGCTATGGCTACACCTTC. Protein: CASSFRGGYGYTF. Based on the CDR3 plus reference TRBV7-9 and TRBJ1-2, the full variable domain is DTGVSQNPRHKITKRGQNVTFRCDPISEHNRLYWYRQTLGQGPEFLTYFQNEAQLEKSRLLSDRFSAERPKGSFSTLEIQRTEQGDSAMYLCASSFRGGYGYTFGSGTRLTVV.

CDR3 residues: CASRPTSGGIDTQYF. In nucleotides, the CDR3 is TGTGCCAGCAGACCGACTAGCGGAGGGATAGATACGCAGTATTTT. J is TRBJ2-3 and V is TRBV11-3, with 9 bases fitting TRBD2. Germline V gives CDR1 SGHNT, CDR2 YENEEA. The CDR3 consists of 15 residues. V gave up 6 bases and J gave up 5 bases; unmatched junction bases: 9. Supplemented by reference TRBV11-3 and TRBJ2-3, the full variable domain reads EAGVVQSPRYKIIEKKQPVAFWCNPISGHNTLYWYLQNLGQGPELLIRYENEEAVDDSQLPKDRFSAERLKGVDSTLKIQPAELGDSAVYLCASRPTSGGIDTQYFGPGTRLTVL.

DNA of the CDR3: TGTGCCAGCCTTACAGGGGCCGGGGAGCTGTTTTTT. Translation gives CASLTGAGELFF. The chain employs TRBV25-1 and TRBJ2-2, with 7 bases aligning to TRBD1. The V gene's germline CDR1 is MGHDK and CDR2 SYGVNS. The CDR3 extends over 12 amino acids. V shed 8 bases and J 6 bases; nucleotides not matched to a gene: 3. The full variable domain, with the rest looked up from reference TRBV25-1 and TRBJ2-2, is EADIYQTPRYLVIGTGKKITLECSQTMGHDKMYWYQQDPGMELHLIHYSYGVNSTEKGDLSSESTVSRIRTEHFPLTLESARPSHTSQYLCASLTGAGELFFGEGSRLTVL.

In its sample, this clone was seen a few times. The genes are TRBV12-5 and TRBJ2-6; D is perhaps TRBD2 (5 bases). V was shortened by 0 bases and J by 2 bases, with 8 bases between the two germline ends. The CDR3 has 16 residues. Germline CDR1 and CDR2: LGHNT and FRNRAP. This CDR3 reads CASGLVQLAGANVLTF. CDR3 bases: TGTGCTAGTGGTTTGGTACAACTAGCTGGGGCCAACGTCCTGACTTTC.

CDR3 sequence reads: CASSLGGGENTEAFF. The CDR3, as DNA: TGCGCCAGCAGCTTGGGAGGAGGGGAGAACACTGAAGCTTTCTTT. V and J are TRBV5-1 and TRBJ1-1, with D possibly TRBD1 on 5 matching bases. The germline gives CDR1 SGHRS, CDR2 YFSETQ. The germline V and J ends were trimmed by 0 bases and 1 base, with 10 bases remaining between them. The CDR3 contains 15 residues.

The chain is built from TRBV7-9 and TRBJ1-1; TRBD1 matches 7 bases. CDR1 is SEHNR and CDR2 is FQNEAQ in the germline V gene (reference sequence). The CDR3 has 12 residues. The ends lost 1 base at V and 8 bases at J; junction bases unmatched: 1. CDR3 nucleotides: TGTGCCAGCAGCTTAGGAGGGGGCGAAGCTTTCTTT. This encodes CASSLGGGEAFF.

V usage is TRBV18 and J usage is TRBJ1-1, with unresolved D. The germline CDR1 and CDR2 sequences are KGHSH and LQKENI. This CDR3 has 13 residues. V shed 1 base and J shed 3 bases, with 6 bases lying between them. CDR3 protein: CASSPLRDTEAFF. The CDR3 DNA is TGTGCCAGCTCACCACTCCGAGACACTGAAGCTTTCTTT.

The CDR3 DNA reads TGTGCCAGCAGCTCTTACAGGGCTGGCACCGGGGAGCTGTTTTTT. This sequence encodes CASSSYRAGTGELFF. The chain combines TRBV21-1 with TRBJ2-2; the table's D gene call, TRBD1, was not cross checked with the DNA. TRBV21-1 is an annotated pseudogene. The CDR3 is 15 residues long.

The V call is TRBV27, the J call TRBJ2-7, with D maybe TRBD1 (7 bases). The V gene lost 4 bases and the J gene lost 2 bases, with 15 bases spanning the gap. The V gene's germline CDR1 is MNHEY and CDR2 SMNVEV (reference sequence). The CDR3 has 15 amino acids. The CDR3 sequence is CASSSYRGLTYEQYF. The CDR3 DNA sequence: TGTGCCAGCAGTTCTTACAGGGGACTGACCTACGAGCAGTACTTC.

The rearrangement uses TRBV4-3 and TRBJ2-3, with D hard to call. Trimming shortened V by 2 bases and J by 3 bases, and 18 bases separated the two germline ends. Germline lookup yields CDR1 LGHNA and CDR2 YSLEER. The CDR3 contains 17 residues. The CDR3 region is CASSQLSTGSWTDTQYF. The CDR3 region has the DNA TGCGCCAGCAGCCAACTCTCTACCGGGTCTTGGACAGATACGCAGTATTTT.

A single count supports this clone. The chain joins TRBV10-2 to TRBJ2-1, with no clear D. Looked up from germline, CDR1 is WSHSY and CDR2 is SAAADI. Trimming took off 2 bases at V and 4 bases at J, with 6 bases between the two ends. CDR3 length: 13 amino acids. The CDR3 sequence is CASSEAQYNEQFF. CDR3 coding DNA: TGCGCCAGCAGTGAGGCTCAGTACAATGAGCAGTTCTTC.

In DNA, the CDR3 is TGTGCCAGCAGTTTATACAGGGGAGATGGCTACACCTTC. Protein: CASSLYRGDGYTF. The rearrangement joins TRBV27 to TRBJ1-2, with 7 bases aligning to TRBD1. The J segment lost 6 bases and the V segment lost 1 base, leaving 2 bases of the junction unmatched. CDR1 and CDR2 (germline): MNHEY, SMNVEV (reference sequence). The CDR3 sequence is 13 residues long.

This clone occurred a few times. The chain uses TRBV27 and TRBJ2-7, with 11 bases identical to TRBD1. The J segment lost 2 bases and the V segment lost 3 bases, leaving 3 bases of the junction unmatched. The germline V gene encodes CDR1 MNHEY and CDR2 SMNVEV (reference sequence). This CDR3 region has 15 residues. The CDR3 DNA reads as TGTGCCAGCAGTTTTCTGGACAGGGGGCCCTACGAGCAGTACTTC. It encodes CASSFLDRGPYEQYF.

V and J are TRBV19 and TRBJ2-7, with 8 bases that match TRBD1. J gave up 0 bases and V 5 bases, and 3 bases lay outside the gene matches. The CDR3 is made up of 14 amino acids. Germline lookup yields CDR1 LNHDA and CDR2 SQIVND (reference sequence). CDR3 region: CASSEGQGSYEQYF. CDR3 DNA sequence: TGTGCCAGTAGTGAAGGACAGGGCTCCTACGAGCAGTACTTC.

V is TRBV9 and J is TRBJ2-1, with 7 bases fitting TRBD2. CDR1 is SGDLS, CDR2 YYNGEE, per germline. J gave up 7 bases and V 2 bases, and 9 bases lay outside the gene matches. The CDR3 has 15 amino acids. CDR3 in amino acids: CASSVGLGLSNEQFF. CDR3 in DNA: TGTGCCAGCAGCGTCGGACTAGGGTTAAGTAATGAGCAGTTCTTC.

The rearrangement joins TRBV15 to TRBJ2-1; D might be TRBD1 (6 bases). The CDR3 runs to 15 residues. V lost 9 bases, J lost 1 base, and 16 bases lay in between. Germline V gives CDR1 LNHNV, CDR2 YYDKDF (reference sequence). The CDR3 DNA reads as TGTGCCACTAATCTGGGGGCAGGGTCCTACAATGAGCAGTTCTTC. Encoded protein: CATNLGAGSYNEQFF.

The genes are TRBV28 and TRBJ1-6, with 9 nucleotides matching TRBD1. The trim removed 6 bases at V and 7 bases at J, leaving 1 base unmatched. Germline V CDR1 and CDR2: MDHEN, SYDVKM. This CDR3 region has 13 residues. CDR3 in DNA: TGTGCCAGCAGGGGACAGGGAAATTCACCCCTCCACTTT. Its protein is CASRGQGNSPLHF.

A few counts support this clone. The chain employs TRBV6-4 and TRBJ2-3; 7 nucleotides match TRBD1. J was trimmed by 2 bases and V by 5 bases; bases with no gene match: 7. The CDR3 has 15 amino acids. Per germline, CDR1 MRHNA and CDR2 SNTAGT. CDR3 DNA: TGTGCCAGCAGTCCGGGGACAGCTGCCACAGATACGCAGTATTTT. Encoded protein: CASSPGTAATDTQYF.

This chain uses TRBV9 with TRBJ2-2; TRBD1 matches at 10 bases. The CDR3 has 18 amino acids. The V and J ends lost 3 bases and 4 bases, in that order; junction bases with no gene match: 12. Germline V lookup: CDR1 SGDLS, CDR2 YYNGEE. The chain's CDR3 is CASSAQPPGQGLTGELFF. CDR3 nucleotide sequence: TGTGCCAGCAGCGCTCAACCTCCGGGACAGGGGCTCACCGGGGAGCTGTTTTTT.

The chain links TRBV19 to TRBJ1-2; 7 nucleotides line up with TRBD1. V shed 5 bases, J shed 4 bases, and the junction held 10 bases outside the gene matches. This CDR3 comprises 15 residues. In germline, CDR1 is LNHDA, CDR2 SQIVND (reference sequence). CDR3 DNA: TGTGCCAGTAGTCTCGCCGGGACAGAGATCTATGGCTACACCTTC. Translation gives CASSLAGTEIYGYTF.

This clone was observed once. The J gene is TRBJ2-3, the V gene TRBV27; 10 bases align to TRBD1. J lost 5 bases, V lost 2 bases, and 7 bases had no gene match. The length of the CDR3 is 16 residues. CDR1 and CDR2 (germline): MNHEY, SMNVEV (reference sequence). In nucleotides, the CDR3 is TGTGCCAGCAGTTTACATGGACAGGGGGGTTTAGATACGCAGTATTTT. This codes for CASSLHGQGGLDTQYF.

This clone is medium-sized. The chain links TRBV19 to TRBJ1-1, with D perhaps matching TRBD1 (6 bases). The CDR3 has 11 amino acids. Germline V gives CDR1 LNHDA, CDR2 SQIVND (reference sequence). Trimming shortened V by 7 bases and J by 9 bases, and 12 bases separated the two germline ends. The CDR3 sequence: CASKWDNQAFF. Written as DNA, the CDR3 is TGTGCCAGTAAGTGGGACAATCAAGCTTTCTTT.

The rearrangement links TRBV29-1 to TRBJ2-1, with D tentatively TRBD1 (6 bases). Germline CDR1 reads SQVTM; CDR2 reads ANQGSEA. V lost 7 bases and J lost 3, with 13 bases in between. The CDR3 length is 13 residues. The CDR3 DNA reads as TGCAGCGCCCGGCGCAGGGGCTACAATGAGCAGTTCTTC. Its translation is CSARRRGYNEQFF.

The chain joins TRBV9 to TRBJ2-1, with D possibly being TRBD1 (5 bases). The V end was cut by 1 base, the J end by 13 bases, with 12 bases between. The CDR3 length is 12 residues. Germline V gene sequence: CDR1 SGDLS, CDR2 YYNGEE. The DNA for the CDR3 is TGTGCCAGCAGCGTAACGGAAGGGGAACAGTTCTTC. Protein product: CASSVTEGEQFF.

CDR3 residues: CASRPEANTEAFF. The CDR3, as DNA: TGTGCCAGCAGGCCCGAGGCGAACACTGAAGCTTTCTTT. The chain has TRBV2 and TRBJ1-1; D is unclear. The CDR3 runs to 13 residues. The V and J ends lost 6 bases and 1 base respectively, with 9 bases between them. CDR1 and CDR2 (germline): SNHLY, FYNNEI.

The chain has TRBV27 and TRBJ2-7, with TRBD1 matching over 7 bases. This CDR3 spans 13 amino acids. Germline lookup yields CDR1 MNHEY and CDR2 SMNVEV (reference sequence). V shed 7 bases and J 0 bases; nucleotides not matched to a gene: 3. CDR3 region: CASIDRVSYEQYF. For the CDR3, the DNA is TGTGCCAGCATTGACAGGGTCTCCTACGAGCAGTACTTC.